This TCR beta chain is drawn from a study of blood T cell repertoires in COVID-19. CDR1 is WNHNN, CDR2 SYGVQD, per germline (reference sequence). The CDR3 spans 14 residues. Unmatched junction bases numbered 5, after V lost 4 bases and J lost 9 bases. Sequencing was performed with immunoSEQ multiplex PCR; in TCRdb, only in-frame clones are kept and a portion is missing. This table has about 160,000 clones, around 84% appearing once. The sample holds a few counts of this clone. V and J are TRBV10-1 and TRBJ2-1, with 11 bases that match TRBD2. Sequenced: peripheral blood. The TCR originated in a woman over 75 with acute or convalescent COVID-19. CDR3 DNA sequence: TGCGCCAGCAGTGGAACTAGCGGGAGTGTTGAGCAGTTCTTC. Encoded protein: CASSGTSGSVEQFF.